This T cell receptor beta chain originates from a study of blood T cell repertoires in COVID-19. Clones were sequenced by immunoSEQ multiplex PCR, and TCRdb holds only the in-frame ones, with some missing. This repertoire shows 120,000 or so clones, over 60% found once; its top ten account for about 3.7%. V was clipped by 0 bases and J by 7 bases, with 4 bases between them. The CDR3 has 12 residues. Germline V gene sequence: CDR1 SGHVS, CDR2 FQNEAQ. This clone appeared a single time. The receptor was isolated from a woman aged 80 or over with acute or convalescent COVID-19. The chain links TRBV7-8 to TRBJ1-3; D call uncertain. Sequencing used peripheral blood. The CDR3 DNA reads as TGTGCCAGCAGCTTAGCCCGGAACACCATATATTTT. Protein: CASSLARNTIYF.